The 17 T cell receptor beta chains listed next were all sequenced from one sample in a study of shared clonotypes between healthy human individuals (dated by TCRdb to the early 2020s). The receptor library was made with the immunoSEQ multiplex PCR assay. Entries here come from immuneACCESS through TCRdb and include only in-frame sequences with V and J called. Some clones fail to appear in such tables; in the studies checked, an unresolved V gene covers under half of the shortfall, and the cause of the remainder is unknown. This sample gives 1.4 million or so clones in total; 98% to 99% of them show up just once. The biggest ten clones account for about 0.4% of the sample. The sequencing sample was made of naive CD4+ T cells sorted from blood. What the cell subset or site label conveys for this sample: CD45RA+ positively selected. The receptors were gathered from a man younger than 45 in good health.

The chain recombines TRBV28 with TRBJ2-5, with 9 bases aligning to TRBD1. Trimming removed 8 bases from V and 6 bases from J; junction bases left unmatched: 13. Germline assignment: CDR1 MDHEN and CDR2 SYDVKM. The CDR3 has 15 amino acids. The CDR3 is CASLGWGQGMKTQYF. The CDR3, as DNA: TGTGCCAGCCTGGGATGGGGACAGGGTATGAAGACCCAGTACTTC.

The chain has TRBV27 and TRBJ1-4, with 9 positions matching TRBD1. CDR1 and CDR2 (germline): MNHEY, SMNVEV (reference sequence). The CDR3 is 14 residues long. Trimming at V came to 6 bases and at J to 8 bases, leaving 7 bases not matched to a gene. The CDR3 is CASRLQGAEEKLFF. In DNA form, the CDR3 reads TGTGCCAGCAGGTTACAGGGGGCGGAGGAAAAACTGTTTTTT.

The chain has TRBV20-1 and TRBJ1-3; 7 bases are shared with TRBD1. The CDR3 is 11 amino acids. The V segment lost 2 bases and the J segment 11 bases; nucleotides outside the gene matches: 3. The V gene's germline CDR1 is DFQATT and CDR2 SNEGSKA (reference sequence). The CDR3 nucleotides are TGCAGTGCTAGACGGGACAGCCCCATATATTTT. It encodes CSARRDSPIYF.

Notes on this clone: One end of the junction varies from germline; a read error may be responsible. The chain couples TRBV20-1 to TRBJ1-1; D might be TRBD1 (5 bases). The CDR3 sequence is 9 residues long. Germline CDR1 DFQATT, CDR2 SNEGSKA (reference sequence). DNA of the CDR3: TGCAGTGGAGGTCGGGACCCCATCTTT. Protein product: CSGGRDPIF.

V usage is TRBV10-1 and J usage is TRBJ2-7; D is ambiguous. The germline V gene has CDR1 WNHNN and CDR2 SYGVQD (reference sequence). Trimming removed 6 bases from V and 4 bases from J, with 10 bases in between. The CDR3 spans 12 residues. CDR3 sequence reads: CASSPGPYEQYF. CDR3 nucleotide sequence: TGCGCCAGCAGCCCCGGACCTTACGAGCAGTACTTC.

Concerning this clone itself: The same CDR3 arises from other DNA sequences in this sample as well. The gene calls are TRBV18 and TRBJ2-5, with D unresolved. The CDR3 contains 12 residues. CDR1 is KGHSH, CDR2 LQKENI, per germline. V lost 2 bases and J lost 4, with 5 bases in between. This CDR3 is CASSPEGETQYF. The CDR3 nucleotides read TGTGCCAGCTCACCAGAAGGAGAGACCCAGTACTTC. Looking up the rest from reference TRBV18 and TRBJ2-5 gives the full variable domain: NAGVMQNPRHLVRRRGQEARLRCSPMKGHSHVYWYRQLPEEGLKFMVYLQKENIIDESGMPKERFSAEFPKEGPSILRIQQVVRGDSAAYFCASSPEGETQYFGPGTRLLVL.

This sequence joins TRBV29-1 and TRBJ2-3; D call uncertain. CDR3 length: 12 amino acids. With 4 bases removed from V and 3 bases from J, the gap between germline ends came to 8 bases. Germline V gene sequence: CDR1 SQVTM, CDR2 ANQGSEA. The CDR3 DNA is TGCAGCGTTGCTCCTGGGACAGATACGCAGTATTTT. Amino acids: CSVAPGTDTQYF.

J is TRBJ2-1 and V is TRBV5-6; unclear D gene. The CDR3 is made up of 11 amino acids. V was trimmed by 3 bases and J by 9 bases, leaving 7 bases between them. Germline V gene data show CDR1 as SGHDT and CDR2 as YYEEEE. The CDR3, as DNA: TGTGCCAGCAGCTCTGACCCTGAGCAGTTCTTC. Amino acids: CASSSDPEQFF.

This chain uses TRBV5-1 with TRBJ1-3, with D maybe TRBD1 (5 bases). Germline V lookup: CDR1 SGHRS, CDR2 YFSETQ. The V end was cut by 3 bases, the J end by 0 bases, with 10 bases between. CDR3 length equals 15 residues. CDR3 region: CASSWGRGSGNTIYF. The CDR3 DNA is TGCGCCAGCAGCTGGGGACGGGGCTCTGGAAACACCATATATTTT.

V usage is TRBV7-8 and J usage is TRBJ1-1; unclear D gene. This CDR3 has 14 residues. Trimming left V 0 bases short and J 1 base short, with 6 bases between. Germline V gives CDR1 SGHVS, CDR2 FQNEAQ. CDR3: CASSLAPQNTEAFF. In DNA, the CDR3 is TGTGCCAGCAGCTTAGCGCCCCAGAACACTGAAGCTTTCTTT.

The chain combines TRBV18 with TRBJ1-2, with TRBD1 matching 7 bases. CDR1 and CDR2 from the germline V gene are KGHSH and LQKENI. Trimming took 7 bases from V and 5 from J; bases not matched to a gene: 13. This CDR3 is 15 amino acids long. The CDR3 spells CASCALRQGNYGYTF. The CDR3 nucleotides read TGTGCCAGCTGTGCTTTGCGACAGGGTAATTATGGCTACACCTTC. Full variable domain (remainder filled in from reference TRBV18 and TRBJ1-2): NAGVMQNPRHLVRRRGQEARLRCSPMKGHSHVYWYRQLPEEGLKFMVYLQKENIIDESGMPKERFSAEFPKEGPSILRIQQVVRGDSAAYFCASCALRQGNYGYTFGSGTRLTVV.

This chain joins TRBV5-1 and TRBJ2-1; D perhaps matches TRBD2 (6 bases). With 3 bases removed from V and 8 bases from J, the gap between germline ends came to 18 bases. The CDR3 spans 15 residues. Germline V gene sequence: CDR1 SGHRS, CDR2 YFSETQ. The CDR3 sequence: CASSWGTSNNDEQFF. The CDR3 nucleotides read TGCGCCAGCAGCTGGGGGACTTCCAATAACGATGAGCAGTTCTTC.

The chain couples TRBV14 to TRBJ2-2; 8 bases are a match to TRBD1. J lost 7 bases, V lost 5 bases, and 9 bases had no gene match. This CDR3 is built from 15 residues. Germline-derived CDR1 and CDR2 are SGHDN and FVKESK. CDR3 DNA: TGTGCCAGCAGCGCCAGGACAGGGAGTCTCGGGGAGCTGTTTTTT. Encoded protein: CASSARTGSLGELFF.

This rearrangement joins TRBV15 to TRBJ2-7; 9 positions match TRBD2. CDR1 is LNHNV and CDR2 is YYDKDF in the germline V gene (reference sequence). The CDR3 covers 15 residues. V trimming: 0 bases; J trimming: 3 bases; junction bases outside the gene matches: 3. The CDR3 reads CATSREGLANYEQYF. The CDR3 coding sequence is TGTGCCACCAGCAGAGAGGGACTAGCAAACTACGAGCAGTACTTC.

J is TRBJ1-1 and V is TRBV5-6; D perhaps matches TRBD1 (5 bases). Germline V lookup: CDR1 SGHDT, CDR2 YYEEEE. Trimming took 4 bases from V and 4 from J, leaving 11 bases between them. The CDR3 length is 13 residues. DNA for the CDR3: TGTGCCAGCAGCGCGGGGGGAAGCACTGAAGCTTTCTTT. Protein product: CASSAGGSTEAFF.

The gene calls are TRBV7-9 and TRBJ1-5, with 9 bases matching TRBD1. The J segment lost 2 bases and the V segment lost 5 bases, leaving 10 bases of the junction unmatched. The CDR3 has 17 amino acids. Germline V lookup: CDR1 SEHNR, CDR2 FQNEAQ (reference sequence). For the CDR3, the DNA is TGTGCCAGCAGCCTGGGGACAGGGATCGCGGGCAATCAGCCCCAGCATTTT. As protein: CASSLGTGIAGNQPQHF.

The chain has TRBV10-3 and TRBJ2-7, with D maybe TRBD1 (5 bases). V lost 3 bases and J lost 4, with 13 bases in between. CDR3 length: 14 residues. CDR1 ENHRY and CDR2 SYGVKD come from the germline V gene. CDR3 bases: TGTGCCATCAGTGATGGACAAGCCACATACGAGCAGTACTTC. Translated, it gives CAISDGQATYEQYF.